This T cell receptor beta chain was sequenced in a study of early T cells in non-severe SARS-CoV-2 infection. The CDR3 extends over 12 amino acids. V lost 2 bases to trimming and J lost 10 bases; unmatched junction nucleotides: 4. The germline gives CDR1 DFQATT, CDR2 SNEGSKA (reference sequence). There are a few counts of this clonotype. TCRdb reprocessed the 5' RACE reads with MiXCR, giving one entry per CDR3 protein. The sample includes some 87,000 distinct CDR3 sequences, 9.5% to 15% of them seen just once. The rearrangement links TRBV20-1 to TRBJ2-1; TRBD2 matches 8 bases. The receptor's source is an adult who was a healthcare worker with PCR-confirmed SARS-CoV-2 infection or an uninfected control (not recorded which). Sequenced: whole blood. CDR3 region: CSARPGGGEQFF. The CDR3 nucleotides are TGCAGTGCTAGACCGGGAGGGGGAGAGCAGTTCTTC.